The 15 T cell receptor beta chains given below trace back to one sample, sequenced in a study of blood T cell repertoires in COVID-19. Data came from immunoSEQ multiplex PCR; TCRdb stores just in-frame clones and leaves some out. The sample lists approximately 13,000 clones; about 73% were seen once. The sequencing sample was made of peripheral blood. The receptors come from a boy younger than 10 with active or convalescent COVID-19.

The chain links TRBV5-4 to TRBJ2-7; possibly TRBD2 for D (7 bases). Germline V gene sequence: CDR1 SGHNT, CDR2 YYREEE (reference sequence). Trimming removed 4 bases from V and 7 bases from J, with 24 bases in between. The CDR3 spans 16 residues. CDR3 DNA sequence: TGTGCCAGCAGCCCTTTTGCGGGGGCCGCCCCTGGGGAGCAGTACTTC. Translating gives CASSPFAGAAPGEQYF.

On this clone itself: At one boundary the junction diverges from the germline segment, which might be a read error. V is TRBV18 and J is TRBJ1-2; D remains ambiguous. The germline CDR1 and CDR2 sequences are KGHSH and LQKENI. The CDR3 has 17 amino acids. DNA for the CDR3: TGTGCCAGCTCCCCACCCATCCAGAGGGCGTACGGCTATGGCTACACCTTC. Its translation: CASSPPIQRAYGYGYTF.

CDR3 sequence reads: CASGLVPGTAPYGYTF. CDR3 DNA sequence: TGTGCTAGTGGTTTGGTACCCGGGACAGCTCCTTATGGCTACACCTTC. The rearrangement joins TRBV12-5 to TRBJ1-2; 7 bases are a match to TRBD1. Per the germline V gene, CDR1 is LGHNT and CDR2 is FRNRAP. The CDR3 loop spans 16 amino acids. V gave up 0 bases and J gave up 5 bases; unmatched junction bases: 9.

As regards this clone: An end of the junction does not agree with germline; a read error may underlie this. CDR3 amino acids: CASTLGGKRHRGAVF. For the CDR3, the DNA is TGTGCCAGCACCCTGGGGGGAAAAAGGCACCGGGGAGCTGTTTTT. The gene calls are TRBV2 and TRBJ2-2; tentative D call: TRBD2 (6 bases). Per the germline V gene, CDR1 is SNHLY and CDR2 is FYNNEI. The CDR3 has 15 amino acids.

This clone has just one count. The chain has TRBV19 and TRBJ1-3; D gene ambiguous. This CDR3 region has 14 residues. Per the germline V gene, CDR1 is LNHDA and CDR2 is SQIVND (reference sequence). The ends were cut back, 5 bases at V and 7 bases at J, with 15 bases in the middle. The CDR3 spells CASSPQYLENTIYF. The CDR3, as DNA: TGTGCCAGTAGTCCTCAATACCTTGAGAACACCATATATTTT.

This sequence joins TRBV7-9 and TRBJ2-3; 11 nucleotides match TRBD1. CDR3 length: 18 residues. Unmatched junction bases numbered 10, after V lost 4 bases and J lost 1 base. CDR1 is SEHNR and CDR2 is FQNEAQ in the germline V gene (reference sequence). The CDR3, as DNA: TGTGCCAGCAGCTCACACTCCGGGACAGGGGGAGGCACAGATACGCAGTATTTT. It encodes CASSSHSGTGGGTDTQYF.

This sequence joins TRBV19 and TRBJ2-3; tentative D call: TRBD2 (6 bases). The CDR3 sequence is 17 residues long. Trimming stripped 0 bases from V and 3 bases from J, with 16 bases between. Germline CDR1 is LNHDA and CDR2 is SQIVND (reference sequence). CDR3 nucleotide sequence: TGTGCCAGTAGTATAGATCGGTCCGGGGGTCGTACAGATACGCAGTATTTT. This encodes CASSIDRSGGRTDTQYF.

This chain joins TRBV6-5 and TRBJ2-5; 11 nucleotides agree with TRBD2. Per germline, CDR1 MNHEY and CDR2 SVGAGI. V shed 11 bases and J 3 bases; nucleotides not matched to a gene: 11. This CDR3 comprises 15 residues. The CDR3 here is CAGRLAGTREETQYF. CDR3 coding DNA: TGTGCCGGCCGACTAGCGGGAACTCGAGAAGAGACCCAGTACTTC.

The chain couples TRBV27 to TRBJ1-2; 7 bases are shared with TRBD1. The V segment lost 5 bases and the J segment 2 bases; nucleotides outside the gene matches: 5. From germline, CDR1 is MNHEY and CDR2 SMNVEV (reference sequence). The CDR3 consists of 14 residues. The CDR3 nucleotides read TGTGCCAGCAGTCGACAGGGCCTCAACTATGGCTACACCTTC. Amino acids: CASSRQGLNYGYTF.

The chain joins TRBV29-1 to TRBJ1-5; the match to TRBD1 covers 8 bases. Germline loops: CDR1 SQVTM, CDR2 ANQGSEA. V gave up 5 bases and J gave up 4 bases; unmatched junction bases: 7. CDR3 size: 14 residues. The CDR3 region is CSVRVTGANQPQHF. In DNA form, the CDR3 reads TGCAGCGTTCGTGTGACAGGGGCGAATCAGCCCCAGCATTTT.

The chain recombines TRBV29-1 with TRBJ2-7; 10 nucleotides match TRBD2. J lost 3 bases, V lost 7 bases, and 9 bases had no gene match. The CDR3 spans 14 residues. Germline assignment: CDR1 SQVTM and CDR2 ANQGSEA. The DNA of the CDR3 is TGCAGCGCCCTGCCCGGGACTAGCGACTACGAGCAGTACTTC. It is translated as CSALPGTSDYEQYF.

This sequence joins TRBV18 and TRBJ2-1, with D possibly matching TRBD2 (6 bases). Germline-derived CDR1 and CDR2 are KGHSH and LQKENI. The CDR3 loop spans 13 amino acids. V was pared by 3 bases and J by 5 bases, with 8 bases between. Here the CDR3 DNA reads TGTGCCAGCTCACCCCGCGGGGACAATGAGCAGTTCTTC. Translation gives CASSPRGDNEQFF. The full variable domain, rest sourced from reference TRBV18 and TRBJ2-1, is NAGVMQNPRHLVRRRGQEARLRCSPMKGHSHVYWYRQLPEEGLKFMVYLQKENIIDESGMPKERFSAEFPKEGPSILRIQQVVRGDSAAYFCASSPRGDNEQFFGPGTRLTVL.

This rearrangement joins TRBV6-5 to TRBJ1-1; D is uncertain. This CDR3 is built from 15 residues. Germline V gives CDR1 MNHEY, CDR2 SVGAGI. V was clipped by 3 bases and J by 1 base, with 12 bases between them. CDR3 protein: CASSYSGVRNTEAFF. CDR3 nucleotide sequence: TGTGCCAGCAGTTATTCGGGAGTCCGGAACACTGAAGCTTTCTTT.

The chain uses TRBV5-5 and TRBJ1-5; possible D gene TRBD1, 6 bases. V gave up 2 bases and J gave up 0 bases, with 6 bases separating them. CDR3 length: 14 amino acids. Per germline, CDR1 SGHKS and CDR2 YYEKEE (reference sequence). The chain's CDR3 is CASSLGGSNQPQHF. The CDR3 DNA follows: TGTGCCAGCAGCTTAGGGGGTAGCAATCAGCCCCAGCATTTT.

V and J are TRBV28 and TRBJ1-2; D is ambiguous. The CDR3 runs 14 residues. Germline V CDR1 and CDR2: MDHEN, SYDVKM. Trimming pared 3 bases from V and 0 bases from J, leaving 8 bases between. CDR3 residues: CASSFHPANYGYTF. CDR3 in DNA: TGTGCCAGCAGTTTCCATCCAGCTAACTATGGCTACACCTTC.